A single sample gave rise to the 14 T cell receptor beta chains below, sequenced in a study of low-dose radiotherapy and immunotherapy resistance in tumors. Both TCRalpha and TCRbeta chains were reverse transcribed with V-gene-specific primers. TCR amplification ran approximately 20 PCR cycles using constant-region and V-primer adapter primers. One entry per CDR3 protein results from TCRdb running MiXCR on the reads. This sample has about 7,900 distinct CDR3 sequences, with roughly 61% found just once. The receptors derive from a human donor with advanced metastatic prostate, ovarian, gallbladder or colorectal cancer (not recorded which). This table probably holds off-target reads from a library built for another chain.

V usage is TRBV19 and J usage is TRBJ2-3; TRBD2 is a possible D gene (6 bases). This CDR3 has 17 amino acids. CDR1 is LNHDA, CDR2 SQIVND, per germline (reference sequence). V shed 6 bases and J shed 4 bases, with 23 bases lying between them. The CDR3 DNA reads TGTGCCAGTAGCAAACCACGGAGGGGATCGGTTCCAGATACGCAGTATTTT. This codes for CASSKPRRGSVPDTQYF.

The chain couples TRBV6-1 to TRBJ1-4; perhaps TRBD1 as D (5 bases). Trimming removed 0 bases at V and 5 bases at J, with 10 bases between. The germline CDR1 and CDR2 sequences are MNHNS and SASEGT. The CDR3 runs to 15 residues. CDR3 residues: CASSEARGINEKLFF. The CDR3, as DNA: TGTGCCAGCAGTGAAGCCCGGGGGATAAATGAAAAACTGTTTTTT.

The chain couples TRBV28 to TRBJ1-5; D remains ambiguous. The length of the CDR3 is 12 residues. Germline CDR1 and CDR2: MDHEN and SYDVKM. Trimming removed 2 bases at V and 5 bases at J, with 4 bases between. The CDR3 loop reads CASSLGHQPQHF. The CDR3 DNA reads TGTGCCAGCAGTTTAGGACATCAGCCCCAGCATTTT.

The CDR3 sequence: CASASENTEAFF. CDR3 in DNA: TGTGCCAGCGCAAGTGAGAACACTGAAGCTTTCTTT. The chain couples TRBV21-1 to TRBJ1-1. TRBV21-1 is shown as a pseudogene. The CDR3 length is 12 residues.

The V call is TRBV18, the J call TRBJ2-5, with D unclear. The germline V and J ends were trimmed by 2 bases and 5 bases, with 12 bases remaining between them. The CDR3 is 14 residues long. CDR1 is KGHSH and CDR2 is LQKENI in the germline V gene. This CDR3 reads CASSPSLAPETQYF. CDR3 DNA: TGTGCCAGCTCACCATCGCTGGCACCGGAGACCCAGTACTTC.

This chain connects TRBV11-2 to TRBJ2-1, with TRBD2 matching over 8 bases. V lost 0 bases, J lost 0 bases, and 7 bases stayed unmatched. The CDR3 sequence is 18 residues long. In germline, CDR1 is SGHAT, CDR2 FQNNGV. The CDR3 region is CASSLDPHSGSSYNEQFF. The CDR3 DNA follows: TGTGCCAGCAGCTTAGATCCTCACAGCGGGAGCTCCTACAATGAGCAGTTCTTC.

This clonotype was seen a handful of times. The chain joins TRBV27 to TRBJ1-2; 10 bases are shared with TRBD1. CDR1 and CDR2 (germline): MNHEY, SMNVEV (reference sequence). The V segment lost 6 bases and the J segment 6 bases; nucleotides outside the gene matches: 4. The CDR3 runs to 13 residues. The CDR3 region is CASSRQGADGYTF. DNA for the CDR3: TGTGCCAGCAGCCGACAGGGGGCCGATGGCTACACCTTC.

The rearrangement joins TRBV5-1 to TRBJ2-1; 7 positions agree with TRBD2. CDR1 and CDR2 from the germline V gene are SGHRS and YFSETQ. This CDR3 has 18 residues. The trim removed 0 bases at V and 0 bases at J, leaving 9 bases unmatched. The CDR3 loop reads CASSLGPASGSSYNEQFF. The CDR3 DNA follows: TGCGCCAGCAGCTTGGGGCCGGCTAGCGGCAGCTCCTACAATGAGCAGTTCTTC.

This chain links TRBV6-4 with TRBJ2-1; TRBD2 matches 8 bases. This CDR3 region has 15 residues. The germline CDR1 and CDR2 sequences are MRHNA and SNTAGT. V dropped 5 bases and J dropped 0; count of bases not matched to a gene: 3. CDR3 loop: CASSQREHSYNEQFF. The CDR3 DNA reads TGTGCCAGCAGTCAGCGGGAGCACTCCTACAATGAGCAGTTCTTC.

This chain links TRBV25-1 with TRBJ2-2; no firm D call. CDR1 and CDR2 (germline): MGHDK, SYGVNS. Trimming pared 4 bases from V and 11 bases from J, leaving 14 bases between. The CDR3 spans 13 residues. The CDR3, as DNA: TGTGCCAGCAGTGCGCAGACTCTCGCTGAGCTGTTTTTT. Protein product: CASSAQTLAELFF.

This chain uses TRBV13 with TRBJ2-5; 10 bases map to TRBD1. The length of the CDR3 is 16 residues. Germline V CDR1 and CDR2: PRHDT, FYEKMQ (reference sequence). With 5 bases clipped from V and 0 bases from J, the junction kept 6 bases outside the gene matches. This chain's CDR3 is CASSVGTGDYQETQYF. The CDR3 DNA reads as TGTGCCAGCAGCGTCGGGACAGGGGATTACCAAGAGACCCAGTACTTC.

The chain recombines TRBV18 with TRBJ1-5; possibly TRBD1 for D (5 bases). Germline CDR1 KGHSH, CDR2 LQKENI. Trimming removed 2 bases at V and 0 bases at J, with 11 bases between. The CDR3 spans 16 residues. DNA of the CDR3: TGTGCCAGCTCACCATTTTCCAGGGATAGCAATCAGCCCCAGCATTTT. It translates to CASSPFSRDSNQPQHF.

The rearrangement joins TRBV7-2 to TRBJ2-2; D might be TRBD1 (5 bases). Germline V gene lookup returns CDR1 SGHTA and CDR2 FQGNSA. CDR3 length: 13 residues. V lost 5 bases, J lost 6 bases, and 10 bases lay in between. CDR3: CASSPRAPGELFF. CDR3 nucleotide sequence: TGTGCCAGCAGCCCCAGGGCCCCCGGGGAGCTGTTTTTT.

The genes are TRBV2 and TRBJ2-1; a possible D gene is TRBD2 (5 bases). Trimming removed 7 bases from V and 1 base from J, with 11 bases in between. Germline loops: CDR1 SNHLY, CDR2 FYNNEI. The CDR3 runs 14 residues. The CDR3 is CASKAVLSYNEQFF. The DNA of the CDR3 is TGTGCCAGCAAAGCGGTCCTTTCCTACAATGAGCAGTTCTTC.